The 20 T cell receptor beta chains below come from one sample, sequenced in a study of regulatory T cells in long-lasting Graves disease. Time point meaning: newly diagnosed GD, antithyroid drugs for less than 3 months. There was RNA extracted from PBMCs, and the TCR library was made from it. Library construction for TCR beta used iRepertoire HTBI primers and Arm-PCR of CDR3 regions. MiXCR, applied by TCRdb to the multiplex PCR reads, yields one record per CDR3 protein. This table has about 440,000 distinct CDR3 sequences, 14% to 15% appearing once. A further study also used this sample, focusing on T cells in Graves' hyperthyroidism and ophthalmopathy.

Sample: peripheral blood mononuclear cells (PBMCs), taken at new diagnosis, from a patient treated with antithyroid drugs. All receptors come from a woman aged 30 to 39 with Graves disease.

The CDR3 sequence: CASPPGTSFYNEQFF. CDR3 nucleotides: TGCGCCAGCCCCCCAGGGACTAGCTTTTACAATGAGCAGTTCTTC. This chain links TRBV5-1 with TRBJ2-1; 9 nucleotides agree with TRBD2. V lost 7 bases and J lost 4; bases outside the gene matches: 9. CDR1 is SGHRS, CDR2 YFSETQ, per germline. This CDR3 has 15 amino acids. The full variable domain, in which reference TRBV5-1 and TRBJ2-1 provide the parts outside the CDR3, is KAGVTQTPRYLIKTRGQQVTLSCSPISGHRSVSWYQQTPGQGLQFLFEYFSETQRNKGNFPGRFSGRQFSNSRSEMNVSTLELGDSALYLCASPPGTSFYNEQFFGPGTRLTVL.

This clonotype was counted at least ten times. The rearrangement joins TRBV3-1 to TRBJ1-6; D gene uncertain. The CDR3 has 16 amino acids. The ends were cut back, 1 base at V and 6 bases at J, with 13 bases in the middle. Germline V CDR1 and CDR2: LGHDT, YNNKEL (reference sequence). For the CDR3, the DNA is TGTGCCAGCAGCCAAGCGCTGGCAGGTCCTAATTCACCCCTCCACTTT. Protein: CASSQALAGPNSPLHF. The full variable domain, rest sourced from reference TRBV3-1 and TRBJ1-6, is DTAVSQTPKYLVTQMGNDKSIKCEQNLGHDTMYWYKQDSKKFLKIMFSYNNKELIINETVPNRFSPKSPDKAHLNLHINSLELGDSAVYFCASSQALAGPNSPLHFGNGTRLTVT.

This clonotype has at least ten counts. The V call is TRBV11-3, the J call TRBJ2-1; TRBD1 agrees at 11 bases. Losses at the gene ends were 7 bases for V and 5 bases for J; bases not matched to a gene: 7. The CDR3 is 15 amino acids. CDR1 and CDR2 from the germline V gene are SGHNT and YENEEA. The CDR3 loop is CASTNRDRGNNEQFF. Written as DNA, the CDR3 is TGTGCCAGCACCAACCGGGACAGGGGGAACAATGAGCAGTTCTTC.

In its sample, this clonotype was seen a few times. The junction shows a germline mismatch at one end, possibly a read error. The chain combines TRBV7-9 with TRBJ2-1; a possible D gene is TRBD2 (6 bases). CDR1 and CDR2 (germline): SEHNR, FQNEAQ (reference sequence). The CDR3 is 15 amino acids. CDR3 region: CASSLALFRNNEQFF. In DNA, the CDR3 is TGTGCCAGCAGCCTAGCGCTTTTCCGGAACAATGAGCAGTTCTTC.

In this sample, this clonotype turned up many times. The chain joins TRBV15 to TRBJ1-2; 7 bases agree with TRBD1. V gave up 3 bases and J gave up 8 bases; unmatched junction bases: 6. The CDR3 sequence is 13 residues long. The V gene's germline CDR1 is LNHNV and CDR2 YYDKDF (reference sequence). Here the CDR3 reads CATSSMTGFGYTF. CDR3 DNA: TGTGCCACCAGCAGCATGACAGGGTTCGGCTACACCTTC.

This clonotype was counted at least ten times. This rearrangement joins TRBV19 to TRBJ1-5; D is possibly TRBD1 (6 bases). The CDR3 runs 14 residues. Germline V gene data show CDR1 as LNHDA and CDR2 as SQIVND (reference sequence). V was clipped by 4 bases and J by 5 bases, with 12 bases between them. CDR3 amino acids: CASSTGAEYQPQHF. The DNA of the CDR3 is TGTGCCAGTAGTACAGGGGCGGAGTATCAGCCCCAGCATTTT.

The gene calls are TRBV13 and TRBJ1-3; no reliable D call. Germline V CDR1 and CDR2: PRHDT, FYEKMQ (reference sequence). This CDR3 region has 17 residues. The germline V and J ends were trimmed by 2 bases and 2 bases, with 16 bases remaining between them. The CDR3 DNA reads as TGTGCCAGCAGCTTATGGCTGGACCAAAAAGCTGGAAACACCATATATTTT. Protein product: CASSLWLDQKAGNTIYF.

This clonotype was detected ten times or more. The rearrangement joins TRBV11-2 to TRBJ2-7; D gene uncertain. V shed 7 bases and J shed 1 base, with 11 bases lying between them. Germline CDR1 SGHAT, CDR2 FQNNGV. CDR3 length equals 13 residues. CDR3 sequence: CASTLGRSYEQYF. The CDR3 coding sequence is TGTGCCAGCACCTTGGGCCGGTCCTACGAGCAGTACTTC.

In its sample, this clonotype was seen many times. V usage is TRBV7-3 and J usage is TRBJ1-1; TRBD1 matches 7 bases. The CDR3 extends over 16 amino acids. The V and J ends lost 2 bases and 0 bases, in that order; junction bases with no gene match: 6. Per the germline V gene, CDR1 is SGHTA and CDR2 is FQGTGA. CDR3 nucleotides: TGTGCCAGCAGCTTAGGCCAGGACAGGTTGAACACTGAAGCTTTCTTT. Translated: CASSLGQDRLNTEAFF. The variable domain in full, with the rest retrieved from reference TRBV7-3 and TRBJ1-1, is GAGVSQTPSNKVTEKGKYVELRCDPISGHTALYWYRQSLGQGPEFLIYFQGTGAADDSGLPNDRFFAVRPEGSVSTLKIQRTERGDSAVYLCASSLGQDRLNTEAFFGQGTRLTVV.

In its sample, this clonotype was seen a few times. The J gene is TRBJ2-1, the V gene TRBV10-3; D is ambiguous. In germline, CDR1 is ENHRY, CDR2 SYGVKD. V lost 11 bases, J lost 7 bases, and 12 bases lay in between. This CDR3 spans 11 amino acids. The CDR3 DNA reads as TGTGCCTCCCGGGCGACGAATGAGCAGTTCTTC. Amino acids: CASRATNEQFF.

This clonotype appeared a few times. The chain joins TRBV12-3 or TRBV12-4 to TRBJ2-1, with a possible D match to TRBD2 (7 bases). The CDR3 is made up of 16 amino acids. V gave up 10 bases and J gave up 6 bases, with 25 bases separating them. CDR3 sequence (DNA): TGTGCCATCACAAAGGGGGGGACCGTGCGATTCAATGAGCAGTTCTTC. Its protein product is CAITKGGTVRFNEQFF.

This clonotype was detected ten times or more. CDR3 amino acids: CSASISGPVWNIQYF. The CDR3 DNA follows: TGCAGTGCTAGTATCAGCGGACCCGTTTGGAACATTCAGTACTTC. J is TRBJ2-4 and V is TRBV20-1; TRBD2 is a possible D gene (5 bases). This CDR3 comprises 15 residues. The germline gives CDR1 DFQATT, CDR2 SNEGSKA (reference sequence). V lost 3 bases to trimming and J lost 7 bases, with 19 bases between them.

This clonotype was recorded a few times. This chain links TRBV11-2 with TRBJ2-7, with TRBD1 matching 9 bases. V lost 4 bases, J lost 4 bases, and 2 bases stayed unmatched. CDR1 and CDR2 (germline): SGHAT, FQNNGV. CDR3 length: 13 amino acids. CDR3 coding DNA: TGTGCCAGCAGCTGGACAGGGGAATACGAGCAGTACTTC. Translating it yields CASSWTGEYEQYF.

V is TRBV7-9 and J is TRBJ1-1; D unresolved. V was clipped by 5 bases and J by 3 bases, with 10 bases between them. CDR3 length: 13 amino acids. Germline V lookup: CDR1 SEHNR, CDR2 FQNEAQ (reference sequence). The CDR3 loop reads CASSPSLYTEAFF. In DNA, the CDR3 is TGTGCCAGCAGCCCCTCCCTGTACACTGAAGCTTTCTTT.

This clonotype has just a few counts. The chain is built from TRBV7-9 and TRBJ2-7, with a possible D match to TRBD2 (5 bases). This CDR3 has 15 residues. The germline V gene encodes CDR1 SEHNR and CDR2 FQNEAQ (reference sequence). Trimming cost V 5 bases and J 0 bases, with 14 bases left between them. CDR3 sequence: CASSKPTGDSYEQYF. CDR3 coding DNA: TGTGCCAGCAGCAAGCCGACCGGGGACTCCTACGAGCAGTACTTC. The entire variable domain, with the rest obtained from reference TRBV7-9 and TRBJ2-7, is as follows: DTGVSQNPRHKITKRGQNVTFRCDPISEHNRLYWYRQTLGQGPEFLTYFQNEAQLEKSRLLSDRFSAERPKGSFSTLEIQRTEQGDSAMYLCASSKPTGDSYEQYFGPGTRLTVT.

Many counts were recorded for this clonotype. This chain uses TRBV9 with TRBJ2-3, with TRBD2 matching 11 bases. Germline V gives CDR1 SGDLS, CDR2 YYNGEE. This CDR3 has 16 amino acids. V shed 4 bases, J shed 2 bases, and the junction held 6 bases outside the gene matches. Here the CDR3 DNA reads TGTGCCAGCAGCAAAGGGACTAGCGGTCTCACAGATACGCAGTATTTT. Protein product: CASSKGTSGLTDTQYF.

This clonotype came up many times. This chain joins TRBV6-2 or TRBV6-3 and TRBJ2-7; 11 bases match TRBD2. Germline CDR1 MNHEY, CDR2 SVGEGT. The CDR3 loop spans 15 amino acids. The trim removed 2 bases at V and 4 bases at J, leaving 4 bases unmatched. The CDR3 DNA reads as TGTGCCAGCAGTTACGCTAGCGGGAGGAATTACGAGCAGTACTTC. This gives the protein CASSYASGRNYEQYF.

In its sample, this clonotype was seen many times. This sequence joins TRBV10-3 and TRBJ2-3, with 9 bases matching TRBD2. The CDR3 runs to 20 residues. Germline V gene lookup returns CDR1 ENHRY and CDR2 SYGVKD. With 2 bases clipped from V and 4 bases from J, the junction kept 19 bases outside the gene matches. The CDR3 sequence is CAISEAWRASGMTAADTQYF. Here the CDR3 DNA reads TGTGCCATCAGTGAGGCGTGGAGGGCTAGCGGGATGACGGCCGCAGATACGCAGTATTTT.

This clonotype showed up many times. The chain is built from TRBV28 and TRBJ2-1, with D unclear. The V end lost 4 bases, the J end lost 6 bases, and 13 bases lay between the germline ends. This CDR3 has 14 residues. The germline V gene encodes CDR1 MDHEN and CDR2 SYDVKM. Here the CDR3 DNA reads TGTGCCAGCAGTTCCCCGGGTGAAATCAATGAGCAGTTCTTC. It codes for CASSSPGEINEQFF.

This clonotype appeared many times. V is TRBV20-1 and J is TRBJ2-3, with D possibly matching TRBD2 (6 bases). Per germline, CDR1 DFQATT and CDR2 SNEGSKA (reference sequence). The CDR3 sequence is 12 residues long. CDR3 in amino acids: CAGRGGQDTQYF. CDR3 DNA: TGCGCGGGGAGAGGAGGTCAGGATACGCAGTATTTT.